This T cell receptor (beta chain) was documented in a study of blood T cell repertoires in COVID-19. Study as a whole: PBMCs, B-cell-depleted T cells, or T cells provided the cDNA or gDNA that made up the material.

Trimming took off 7 bases at V and 6 bases at J, with 21 bases between the two ends. Germline V CDR1 and CDR2: MNHNY, SVGAGI (reference sequence). The CDR3 sequence is 15 residues long. Generated by immunoSEQ multiplex PCR, the TCRdb table keeps only in-frame clones and is missing some. The data hold fewer than 95,000 clones, with around 88% observed a single time. The V and J genes are TRBV6-6 and TRBJ1-1, with unresolved D. The clonotype was recovered from a woman at least 80 years old with acute or convalescent COVID-19. The source material was peripheral blood. CDR3: CASTPPVTVIAEAFF. CDR3 bases: TGTGCCAGCACCCCCCCCGTTACGGTTATAGCTGAAGCTTTCTTT.